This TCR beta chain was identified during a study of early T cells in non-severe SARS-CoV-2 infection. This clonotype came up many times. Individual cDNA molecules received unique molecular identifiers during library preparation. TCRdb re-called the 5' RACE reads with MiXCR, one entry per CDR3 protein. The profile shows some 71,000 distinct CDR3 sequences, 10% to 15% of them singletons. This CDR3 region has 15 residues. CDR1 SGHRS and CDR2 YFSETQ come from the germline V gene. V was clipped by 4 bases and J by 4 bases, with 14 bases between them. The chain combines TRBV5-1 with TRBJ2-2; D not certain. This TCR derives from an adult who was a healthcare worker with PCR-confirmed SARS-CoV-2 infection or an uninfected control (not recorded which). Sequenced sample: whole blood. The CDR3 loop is CASSPLWPGTGELFF. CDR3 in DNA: TGCGCCAGCAGCCCTTTATGGCCGGGCACCGGGGAGCTGTTTTTT. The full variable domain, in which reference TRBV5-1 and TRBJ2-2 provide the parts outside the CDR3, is KAGVTQTPRYLIKTRGQQVTLSCSPISGHRSVSWYQQTPGQGLQFLFEYFSETQRNKGNFPGRFSGRQFSNSRSEMNVSTLELGDSALYLCASSPLWPGTGELFFGEGSRLTVL.